This paragraph covers one T cell receptor (beta chain) sequence. In the original analysis: Reference gene primers were amplified, and this amplification served to estimate nucleated cell counts. Clones were read by immunoSEQ multiplex PCR, and TCRdb kept only the in-frame ones, dropping some. For V, J and clone size, that table is used; D and trimming come from the DNA. The sample has about 210,000 clones, about 84% seen once. CDR1 SGHRS and CDR2 YFSETQ come from the germline V gene. The CDR3 extends over 15 amino acids. Trimming cost V 4 bases and J 7 bases; bases outside gene matches: 11. Recruitment covered roughly 22 US areas and drew participants whose ages spanned roughly 18 to 90 years. This entry comes from a study of blood T cell repertoires in COVID-19. Overall study context: From the United States, Italy and Spain came samples of acute and convalescent COVID-19. PBMCs, B-cell-depleted T cells, or T cells provided the cDNA or gDNA that made up the material.

This TCR came from a man aged 25 to 40 with acute COVID-19. Material: PBMCs or T cells enriched from blood (not recorded which). The chain couples TRBV5-1 to TRBJ2-1; 7 bases line up with TRBD2. CDR3 residues: CASSGIRDYKNEQFF. Here the CDR3 DNA reads TGCGCCAGCAGCGGAATCCGGGACTACAAAAATGAGCAGTTCTTC.